The next 10 T cell receptor beta chains were all read from a single sample in a study of OX40 agonist ivuxolimab in advanced cancers. Produced via immunoSEQ multiplex PCR; TCRdb's table is partial and in-frame only. The table records around 59,000 clones, roughly nine tenths of them present only once. The material sequenced was CD4+ or CD8+ T cells sorted from blood, taken in a trial of the OX40 agonist ivuxolimab. The receptors originated from an adult with an advanced solid tumor such as melanoma, head and neck, liver or kidney cancer.

The chain links TRBV4-3 to TRBJ2-1, with TRBD1 matching 9 bases. V lost 4 bases to trimming and J lost 0 bases; unmatched junction nucleotides: 4. The CDR3 runs 16 residues. From germline, CDR1 is LGHNA and CDR2 YSLEER. For the CDR3, the DNA is TGCGCCAGCAGCCCTTGGGACAGGGCCTCCTACAATGAGCAGTTCTTC. It codes for CASSPWDRASYNEQFF.

The V and J genes are TRBV7-9 and TRBJ1-1; tentatively, D is TRBD1 (5 bases). Germline assignment: CDR1 SEHNR and CDR2 FQNEAQ (reference sequence). CDR3 length: 14 amino acids. V lost 7 bases and J lost 4, with 16 bases in between. The CDR3 DNA is TGTGCCAGCACCTCCCTCAGGGCTGGCACTGAAGCTTTCTTT. As protein: CASTSLRAGTEAFF.

This chain links TRBV28 with TRBJ1-1; tentative D call: TRBD1 (5 bases). Germline CDR1 is MDHEN and CDR2 is SYDVKM. Trimming took off 3 bases at V and 2 bases at J, with 16 bases between the two ends. The CDR3 contains 16 residues. CDR3 coding DNA: TGTGCCAGCAGTTTGAGGGGCGGGAAACTCAACACTGAAGCTTTCTTT. Residues: CASSLRGGKLNTEAFF.

This clone was recorded a few times. This rearrangement joins TRBV29-1 to TRBJ1-1; D not resolved. This CDR3 is 9 amino acids long. Germline CDR1 SQVTM, CDR2 ANQGSEA. V lost 4 bases to trimming and J lost 7 bases, with 4 bases between them. In DNA form, the CDR3 reads TGCAGCGTTGGAGGTGAAGCTTTCTTT. Translation: CSVGGEAFF.

This chain uses TRBV4-1 with TRBJ2-4; no clear D gene. CDR3 length equals 16 residues. Between the trimmed V and J ends, which lost 2 bases and 0 bases, there was a span of 11 bases. CDR1 is MGHRA, CDR2 YSYEKL, per germline. The CDR3 bases are TGCGCCAGCAGCCAAAGTACTTTCCTAGCCAAAAACATTCAGTACTTC. Amino acid sequence: CASSQSTFLAKNIQYF.

The CDR3 spells CASRSGLAVNNEQFF. In DNA form, the CDR3 reads TGTGCCAGCAGGTCGGGACTAGCGGTTAACAATGAGCAGTTCTTC. The V call is TRBV5-5, the J call TRBJ2-1; TRBD2 matches 11 bases. The CDR3 is 15 amino acids. The V gene's germline CDR1 is SGHKS and CDR2 YYEKEE (reference sequence). J gave up 5 bases and V 5 bases, and 6 bases lay outside the gene matches.

The chain employs TRBV7-9 and TRBJ2-3, with D maybe TRBD2 (6 bases). The CDR3 is 16 residues long. CDR1 SEHNR and CDR2 FQNEAQ come from the germline V gene (reference sequence). Between the trimmed V and J ends, which lost 5 bases and 8 bases, there was a span of 23 bases. CDR3 coding DNA: TGTGCCAGCAGCCTCGGGGGACCCCGAACGCCTGTTACGCAGTATTTT. This gives the protein CASSLGGPRTPVTQYF. The full variable domain, with the rest looked up from reference TRBV7-9 and TRBJ2-3, is DTGVSQNPRHKITKRGQNVTFRCDPISEHNRLYWYRQTLGQGPEFLTYFQNEAQLEKSRLLSDRFSAERPKGSFSTLEIQRTEQGDSAMYLCASSLGGPRTPVTQYFGPGTRLTVL.

The genes are TRBV7-2 and TRBJ2-3; 8 nucleotides match TRBD2. Germline trimming cut 4 bases from V and 0 bases from J; bases unmatched to any gene: 6. The V gene's germline CDR1 is SGHTA and CDR2 FQGNSA. The CDR3 length is 16 residues. The CDR3 sequence is CASSSISGASTDTQYF. The CDR3 nucleotides are TGTGCCAGCAGCTCGATTAGCGGGGCTAGCACAGATACGCAGTATTTT.

The chain uses TRBV5-1 and TRBJ1-1; D uncertain. The CDR3 contains 15 residues. V was trimmed by 5 bases and J by 0 bases, leaving 14 bases between them. The V gene's germline CDR1 is SGHRS and CDR2 YFSETQ. CDR3 nucleotides: TGCGCCAGCAGACCCGAGGCCAGTATGAACACTGAAGCTTTCTTT. It is translated as CASRPEASMNTEAFF.

The J gene is TRBJ2-7, the V gene TRBV5-1, with D possibly called TRBD1 or TRBD2 (6 bases each). V shed 2 bases and J shed 2 bases, with 8 bases lying between them. The germline V gene encodes CDR1 SGHRS and CDR2 YFSETQ. The CDR3 has 13 amino acids. CDR3 bases: TGCGCCAGCAGCTTCGGGGGCGCCTACGAGCAGTACTTC. Encoded protein: CASSFGGAYEQYF. The variable domain in full, completed from reference TRBV5-1 and TRBJ2-7, reads KAGVTQTPRYLIKTRGQQVTLSCSPISGHRSVSWYQQTPGQGLQFLFEYFSETQRNKGNFPGRFSGRQFSNSRSEMNVSTLELGDSALYLCASSFGGAYEQYFGPGTRLTVT.